Presented here are 9 T cell receptor beta chains from one specimen sequenced in a study of blood T cell repertoires in COVID-19. Assay: immunoSEQ multiplex PCR; the TCRdb copy retains only in-frame clones and omits some. Here the sample spans 35,000 to 50,000 clones, approximately 77% being singletons. Sequenced input: peripheral blood. Every receptor here comes from a woman in her 70s with acute or convalescent COVID-19.

This chain joins TRBV19 and TRBJ2-6; TRBD1 is a possible D gene (5 bases). The CDR3 contains 16 residues. With 3 bases removed from V and 0 bases from J, the gap between germline ends came to 9 bases. Germline V gene sequence: CDR1 LNHDA, CDR2 SQIVND (reference sequence). CDR3 DNA: TGTGCCAGTAGTATCTCAGGGTTCTCTGGGGCCAACGTCCTGACTTTC. It translates to CASSISGFSGANVLTF.

J is TRBJ1-1 and V is TRBV9; D perhaps matches TRBD1 (5 bases). The CDR3 length is 14 residues. Germline V gene data show CDR1 as SGDLS and CDR2 as YYNGEE. Trimming cost V 4 bases and J 0 bases, with 10 bases left between them. CDR3 sequence (DNA): TGTGCCAGCAGCCCCGGGGGGGTGAACACTGAAGCTTTCTTT. Translating it yields CASSPGGVNTEAFF.

The chain carries TRBV7-8 and TRBJ1-4, with D tentatively TRBD1 (6 bases). The germline CDR1 and CDR2 sequences are SGHVS and FQNEAQ. The CDR3 runs 14 residues. V lost 4 bases, J lost 8 bases, and 14 bases lay in between. CDR3 DNA sequence: TGTGCCAGCAGCTACGACAGGTTAGAGGAAAAACTGTTTTTT. The encoded protein is CASSYDRLEEKLFF.

The rearrangement uses TRBV5-1 and TRBJ2-1, with 9 positions matching TRBD2. With 0 bases clipped from V and 9 bases from J, the junction kept 7 bases outside the gene matches. Germline-derived CDR1 and CDR2 are SGHRS and YFSETQ. The CDR3 is 15 amino acids. The CDR3 loop is CASSLDSGRGGEQFF. In DNA, the CDR3 is TGCGCCAGCAGCTTGGATAGCGGGAGAGGGGGTGAGCAGTTCTTC.

For this clone: In the same sample, other DNA sequences code for this CDR3. The rearrangement uses TRBV28 and TRBJ2-7; D remains unclear. Trimming took 3 bases from V and 3 from J, leaving 6 bases between them. This CDR3 contains 12 residues. CDR1 is MDHEN, CDR2 SYDVKM, per germline. CDR3 region: CASSFQNYEQYF. CDR3 DNA: TGTGCCAGCAGTTTCCAAAACTACGAGCAGTACTTC.

The rearrangement links TRBV7-9 to TRBJ2-1, with 7 bases identical to TRBD1. The CDR3 covers 12 residues. Germline V gene sequence: CDR1 SEHNR, CDR2 FQNEAQ (reference sequence). The V and J ends lost 0 bases and 14 bases, in that order; junction bases with no gene match: 4. DNA of the CDR3: TGTGCCAGCAGCTTAGCGGGACAGAGTAAGTTCTTC. Translation: CASSLAGQSKFF.

The rearrangement links TRBV5-4 to TRBJ2-2; 7 bases align to TRBD1. The V segment lost 1 base and the J segment 2 bases; nucleotides outside the gene matches: 8. The CDR3 totals 17 residues. The germline gives CDR1 SGHNT, CDR2 YYREEE (reference sequence). The CDR3 nucleotides are TGTGCCAGCAGCTTGATCGGGACAGCAATTAACACCGGGGAGCTGTTTTTT. This gives the protein CASSLIGTAINTGELFF.

The chain has TRBV5-4 and TRBJ2-5, with 11 bases that match TRBD1. This CDR3 comprises 16 residues. The germline CDR1 and CDR2 sequences are SGHNT and YYREEE (reference sequence). V dropped 0 bases and J dropped 6; count of bases not matched to a gene: 7. The CDR3 reads CASSLVGTGGGKTQYF. The CDR3, as DNA: TGTGCCAGCAGCTTGGTGGGGACAGGGGGTGGAAAGACCCAGTACTTC.

The chain has TRBV14 and TRBJ2-1; 9 bases are a match to TRBD1. There are 17 residues in the CDR3. V dropped 4 bases and J dropped 5; count of bases not matched to a gene: 12. From germline, CDR1 is SGHDN and CDR2 FVKESK. The DNA for the CDR3 is TGTGCCAGCAGCCCGGGCGGGGTACAGGGGGCGGACAATGAGCAGTTCTTC. Protein sequence: CASSPGGVQGADNEQFF. Supplemented by reference TRBV14 and TRBJ2-1, the full variable domain reads EAGVTQFPSHSVIEKGQTVTLRCDPISGHDNLYWYRRVMGKEIKFLLHFVKESKQDESGMPNNRFLAERTGGTYSTLKVQPAELEDSGVYFCASSPGGVQGADNEQFFGPGTRLTVL.